The source of this T cell receptor beta chain is a study of cytomegalovirus exposure and HLA in healthy donors. 60 Vbeta and 13 Jbeta primers were used in PCR. Generated by immunoSEQ multiplex PCR, the TCRdb table keeps only in-frame clones and is missing some. The sample shows 110,000 to 150,000 clones, about 70% of them seen only once. Notes on the study in general: The classifier reportedly diagnosed cytomegalovirus status with high sensitivity and specificity. By HLA locus, TCR association rates varied in a later analysis, with DRB1 showing the most and HLA-C the fewest. The study designated about 160 TCR beta chains cytomegalovirus-associated.

As regards this clone: Its matching antigen is unknown.

Germline CDR1 SGHTA, CDR2 FQGNSA. Trimming shortened V by 5 bases and J by 6 bases, and 14 bases separated the two germline ends. This CDR3 contains 14 residues. The source of this sequence is an older woman in good health and CMV-seropositive. The rearrangement links TRBV7-2 to TRBJ2-1; perhaps TRBD2 as D (6 bases). Sample: PBMCs. The CDR3 reads CASSPGGAGNEQFF. The CDR3 region has the DNA TGTGCCAGCAGCCCCGGAGGGGCGGGCAATGAGCAGTTCTTC.